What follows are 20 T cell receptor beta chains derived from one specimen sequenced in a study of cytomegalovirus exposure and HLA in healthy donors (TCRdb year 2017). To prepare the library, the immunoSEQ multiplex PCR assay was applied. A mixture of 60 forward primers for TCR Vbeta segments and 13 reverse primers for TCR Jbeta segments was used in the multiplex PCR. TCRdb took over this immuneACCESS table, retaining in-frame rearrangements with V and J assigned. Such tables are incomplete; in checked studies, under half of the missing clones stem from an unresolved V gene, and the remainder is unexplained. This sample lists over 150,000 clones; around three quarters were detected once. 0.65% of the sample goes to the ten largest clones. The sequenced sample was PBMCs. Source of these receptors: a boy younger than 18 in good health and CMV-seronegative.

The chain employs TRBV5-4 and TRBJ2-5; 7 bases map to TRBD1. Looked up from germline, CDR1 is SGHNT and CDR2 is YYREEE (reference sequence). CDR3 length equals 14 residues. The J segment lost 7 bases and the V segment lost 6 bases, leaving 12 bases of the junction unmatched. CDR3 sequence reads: CASNLKGAYGTQYF. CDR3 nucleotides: TGTGCCAGCAACCTAAAGGGGGCGTACGGGACCCAGTACTTC.

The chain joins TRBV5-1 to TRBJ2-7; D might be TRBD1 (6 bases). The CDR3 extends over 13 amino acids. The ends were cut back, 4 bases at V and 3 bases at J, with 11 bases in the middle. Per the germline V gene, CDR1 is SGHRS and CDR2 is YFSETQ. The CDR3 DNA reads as TGCGCCAGCAGCCTCACAGGGCACTACGAGCAGTACTTC. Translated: CASSLTGHYEQYF.

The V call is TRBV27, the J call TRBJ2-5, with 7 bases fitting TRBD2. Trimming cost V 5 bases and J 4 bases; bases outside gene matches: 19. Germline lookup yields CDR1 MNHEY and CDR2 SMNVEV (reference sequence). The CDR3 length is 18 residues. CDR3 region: CASSPLSYAGVSGETQYF. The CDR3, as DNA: TGTGCCAGCAGTCCCCTCTCCTACGCGGGAGTATCAGGAGAGACCCAGTACTTC.

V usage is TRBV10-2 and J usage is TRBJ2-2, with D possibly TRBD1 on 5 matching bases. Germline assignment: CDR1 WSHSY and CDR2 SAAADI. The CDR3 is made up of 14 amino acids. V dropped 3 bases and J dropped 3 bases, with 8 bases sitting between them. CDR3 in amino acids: CASSERGYTGELFF. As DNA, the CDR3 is TGCGCCAGCAGTGAAAGGGGATACACCGGGGAGCTGTTTTTT.

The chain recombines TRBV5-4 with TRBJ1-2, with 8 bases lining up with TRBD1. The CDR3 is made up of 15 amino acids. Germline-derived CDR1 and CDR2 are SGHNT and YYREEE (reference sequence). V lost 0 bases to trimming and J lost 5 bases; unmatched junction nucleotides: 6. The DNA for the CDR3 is TGTGCCAGCAGCTTGGTAACGGACAGGGTTTATGGCTACACCTTC. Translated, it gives CASSLVTDRVYGYTF.

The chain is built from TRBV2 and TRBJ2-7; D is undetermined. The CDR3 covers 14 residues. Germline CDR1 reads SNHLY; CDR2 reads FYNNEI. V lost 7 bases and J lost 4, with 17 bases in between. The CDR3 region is CASTAVSTSYEQYF. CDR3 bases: TGTGCCAGCACCGCCGTATCCACATCGTACGAGCAGTACTTC.

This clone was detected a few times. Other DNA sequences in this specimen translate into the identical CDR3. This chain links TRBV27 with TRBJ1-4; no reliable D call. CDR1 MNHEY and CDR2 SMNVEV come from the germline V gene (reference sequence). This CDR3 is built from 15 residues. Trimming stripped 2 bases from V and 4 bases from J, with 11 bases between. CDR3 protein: CASSLRGHVNEKLFF. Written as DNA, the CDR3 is TGTGCCAGCAGTTTACGCGGTCACGTTAATGAAAAACTGTTTTTT.

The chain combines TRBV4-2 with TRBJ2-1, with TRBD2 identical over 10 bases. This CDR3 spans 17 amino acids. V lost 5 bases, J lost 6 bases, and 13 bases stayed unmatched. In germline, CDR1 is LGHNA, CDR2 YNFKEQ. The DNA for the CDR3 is TGTGCCAGCAGCGAAAGAGTGATAGCTAGCGGGAGCAATGAGCAGTTCTTC. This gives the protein CASSERVIASGSNEQFF.

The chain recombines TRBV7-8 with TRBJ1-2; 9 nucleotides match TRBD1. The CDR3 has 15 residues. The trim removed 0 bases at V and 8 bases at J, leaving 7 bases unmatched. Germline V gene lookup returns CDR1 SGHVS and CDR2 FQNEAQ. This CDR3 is CASSLAPGQGTGYTF. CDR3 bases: TGTGCCAGCAGCTTAGCCCCGGGACAGGGTACAGGCTACACCTTC.

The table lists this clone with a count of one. The CDR3 is CASSLVASGELFF. CDR3 DNA sequence: TGTGCCAGCAGCTTAGTTGCGAGCGGGGAGCTGTTTTTT. The chain uses TRBV11-2 and TRBJ2-2; the D is unclear. Germline V gene lookup returns CDR1 SGHAT and CDR2 FQNNGV. CDR3 size: 13 residues. V was cut by 1 base and J by 7 bases, with 7 bases left in between.

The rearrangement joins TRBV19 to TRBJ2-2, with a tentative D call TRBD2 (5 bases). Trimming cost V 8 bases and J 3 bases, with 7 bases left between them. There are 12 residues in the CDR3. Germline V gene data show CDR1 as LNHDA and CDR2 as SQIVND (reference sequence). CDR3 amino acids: CASQRYTGELFF. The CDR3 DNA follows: TGTGCCAGTCAGCGGTACACCGGGGAGCTGTTTTTT.

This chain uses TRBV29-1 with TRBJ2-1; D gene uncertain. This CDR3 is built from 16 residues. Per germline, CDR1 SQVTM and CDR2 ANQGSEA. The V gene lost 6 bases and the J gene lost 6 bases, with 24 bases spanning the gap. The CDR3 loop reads CSVEQLEVPWVNEQFF. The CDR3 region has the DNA TGCAGCGTCGAACAGCTAGAGGTTCCCTGGGTCAATGAGCAGTTCTTC.

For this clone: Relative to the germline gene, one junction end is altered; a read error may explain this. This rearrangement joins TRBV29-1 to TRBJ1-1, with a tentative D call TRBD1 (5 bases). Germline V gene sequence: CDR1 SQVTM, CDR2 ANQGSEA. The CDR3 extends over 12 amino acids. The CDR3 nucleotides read TGCAGCGTTGGTTTCACTGGCGGACACCAGGGCTTT. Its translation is CSVGFTGGHQGF.

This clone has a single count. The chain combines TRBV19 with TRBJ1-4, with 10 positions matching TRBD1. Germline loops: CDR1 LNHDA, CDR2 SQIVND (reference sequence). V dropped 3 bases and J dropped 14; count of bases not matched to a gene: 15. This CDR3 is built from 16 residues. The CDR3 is CASSIGTGTGDSVLFF. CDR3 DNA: TGTGCCAGTAGTATTGGGACCGGGACAGGGGATTCAGTGCTGTTTTTT. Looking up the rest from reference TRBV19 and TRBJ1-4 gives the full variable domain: DGGITQSPKYLFRKEGQNVTLSCEQNLNHDAMYWYRQDPGQGLRLIYYSQIVNDFQKGDIAEGYSVSREKKESFPLTVTSAQKNPTAFYLCASSIGTGTGDSVLFFGSGTQLSVL.

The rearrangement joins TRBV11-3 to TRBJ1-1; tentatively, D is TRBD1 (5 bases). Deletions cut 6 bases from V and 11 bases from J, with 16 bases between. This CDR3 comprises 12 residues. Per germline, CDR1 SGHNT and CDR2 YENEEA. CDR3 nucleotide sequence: TGTGCCAGCAGTCCGACAGTATCTAAGGCTTTCTTT. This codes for CASSPTVSKAFF.

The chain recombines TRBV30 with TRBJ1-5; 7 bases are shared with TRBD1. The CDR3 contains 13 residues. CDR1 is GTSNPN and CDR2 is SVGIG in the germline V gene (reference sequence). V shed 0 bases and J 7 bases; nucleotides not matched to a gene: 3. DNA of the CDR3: TGTGCCTGGAGTGTTACAGGGGTGCAGCCCCAGCATTTT. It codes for CAWSVTGVQPQHF.

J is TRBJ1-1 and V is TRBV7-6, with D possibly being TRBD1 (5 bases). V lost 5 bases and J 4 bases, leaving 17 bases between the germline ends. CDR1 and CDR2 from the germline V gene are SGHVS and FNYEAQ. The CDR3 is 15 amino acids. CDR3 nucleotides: TGTGCCAGCAGCCCACTGGCGGGGGTGGGCACTGAAGCTTTCTTT. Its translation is CASSPLAGVGTEAFF.

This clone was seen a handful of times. CDR3 residues: CASSLTGAPSGANVLTF. CDR3 sequence (DNA): TGTGCCAGCAGCTTGACAGGGGCCCCCTCTGGGGCCAACGTCCTGACTTTC. The genes are TRBV5-6 and TRBJ2-6; TRBD1 matches 7 bases. With V trimmed by 1 base and J by 0 bases, 4 bases remained unmatched. Germline V gene data show CDR1 as SGHDT and CDR2 as YYEEEE. This CDR3 comprises 17 residues.

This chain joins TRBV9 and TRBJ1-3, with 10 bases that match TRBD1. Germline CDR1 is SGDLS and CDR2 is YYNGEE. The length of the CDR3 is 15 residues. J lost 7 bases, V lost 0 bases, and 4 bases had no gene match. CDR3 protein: CASSVEVGQGNTIYF. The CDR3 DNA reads TGTGCCAGCAGCGTAGAGGTGGGACAGGGGAACACCATATATTTT.

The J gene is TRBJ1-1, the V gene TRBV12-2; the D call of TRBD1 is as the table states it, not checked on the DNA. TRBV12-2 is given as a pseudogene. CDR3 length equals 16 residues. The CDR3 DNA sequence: TGTGCAAGTCGCTGGACCCGGGACAGGGAGAACACTGAAGCTTTCTTT. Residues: CASRWTRDRENTEAFF.